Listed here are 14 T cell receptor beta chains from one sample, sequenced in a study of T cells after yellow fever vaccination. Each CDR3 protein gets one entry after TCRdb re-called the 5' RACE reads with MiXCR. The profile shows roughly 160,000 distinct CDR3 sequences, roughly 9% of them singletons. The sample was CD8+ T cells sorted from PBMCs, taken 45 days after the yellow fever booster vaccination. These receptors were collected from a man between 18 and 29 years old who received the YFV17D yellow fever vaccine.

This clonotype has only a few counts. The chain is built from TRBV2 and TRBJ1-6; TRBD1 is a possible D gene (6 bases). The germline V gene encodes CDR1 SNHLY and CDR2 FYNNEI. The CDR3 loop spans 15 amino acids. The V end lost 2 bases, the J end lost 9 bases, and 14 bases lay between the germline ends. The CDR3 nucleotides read TGTGCCAGCAGTGAAAGGGACATGCTTATTTCACCCCTCCACTTT. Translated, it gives CASSERDMLISPLHF. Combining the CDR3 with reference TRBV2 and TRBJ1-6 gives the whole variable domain EPEVTQTPSHQVTQMGQEVILRCVPISNHLYFYWYRQILGQKVEFLVSFYNNEISEKSEIFDDQFSVERPDGSNFTLKIRSTKLEDSAMYFCASSERDMLISPLHFGNGTRLTVT.

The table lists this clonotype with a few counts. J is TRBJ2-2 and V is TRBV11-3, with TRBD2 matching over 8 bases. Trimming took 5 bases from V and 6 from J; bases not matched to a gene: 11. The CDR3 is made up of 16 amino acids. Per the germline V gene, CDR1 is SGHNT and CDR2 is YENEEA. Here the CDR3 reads CASSPREGRVAGELFF. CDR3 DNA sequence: TGTGCCAGCAGCCCCCGGGAGGGCCGGGTCGCCGGGGAGCTGTTTTTT.

CDR3 DNA sequence: TGTGCCAGCAGTTTGGGTCAGTCAAGGGGCTATGGCTACACCTTC. Its translation: CASSLGQSRGYGYTF. The chain recombines TRBV12-3 or TRBV12-4 with TRBJ1-2; D possibly corresponds to TRBD1 (5 bases). The CDR3 sequence is 15 residues long. With 3 bases removed from V and 4 bases from J, the gap between germline ends came to 15 bases.

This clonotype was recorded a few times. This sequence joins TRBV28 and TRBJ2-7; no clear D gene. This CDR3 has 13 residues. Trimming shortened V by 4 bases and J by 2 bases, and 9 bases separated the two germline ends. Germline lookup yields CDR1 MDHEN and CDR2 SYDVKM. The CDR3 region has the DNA TGTGCCAGCAGTTCGATCTCGACCTACGAGCAGTACGTC. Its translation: CASSSISTYEQYV.

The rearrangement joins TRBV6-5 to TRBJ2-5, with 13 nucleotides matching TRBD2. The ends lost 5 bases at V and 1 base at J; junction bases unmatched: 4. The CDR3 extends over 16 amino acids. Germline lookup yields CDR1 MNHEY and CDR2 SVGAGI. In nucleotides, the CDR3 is TGTGCCAGCAGTCTTCGACTAGCGGGGGGCCAAGAGACCCAGTACTTC. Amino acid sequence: CASSLRLAGGQETQYF.

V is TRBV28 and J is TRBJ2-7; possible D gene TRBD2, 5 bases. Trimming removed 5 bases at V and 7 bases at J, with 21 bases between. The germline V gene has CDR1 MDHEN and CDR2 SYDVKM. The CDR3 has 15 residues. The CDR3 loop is CASSRDSVERGEQYV. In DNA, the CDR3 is TGTGCCAGCAGTCGTGATTCGGTTGAACGGGGAGAGCAGTACGTC.

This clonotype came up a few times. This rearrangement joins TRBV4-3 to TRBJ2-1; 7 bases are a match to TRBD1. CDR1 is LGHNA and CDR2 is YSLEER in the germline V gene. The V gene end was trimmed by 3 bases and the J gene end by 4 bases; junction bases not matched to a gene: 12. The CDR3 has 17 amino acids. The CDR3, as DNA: TGCGCCAGCAGCCAGGGGACAGCCTTACCACCGTACAATGAGCAGTTCTTC. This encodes CASSQGTALPPYNEQFF.

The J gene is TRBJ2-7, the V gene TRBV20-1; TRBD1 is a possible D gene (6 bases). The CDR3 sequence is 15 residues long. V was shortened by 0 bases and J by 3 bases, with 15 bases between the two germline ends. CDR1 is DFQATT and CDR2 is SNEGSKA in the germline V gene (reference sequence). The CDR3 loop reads CSARDGQTSLYEQYV. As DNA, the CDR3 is TGCAGTGCTAGAGATGGACAGACATCTCTCTACGAGCAGTACGTC.

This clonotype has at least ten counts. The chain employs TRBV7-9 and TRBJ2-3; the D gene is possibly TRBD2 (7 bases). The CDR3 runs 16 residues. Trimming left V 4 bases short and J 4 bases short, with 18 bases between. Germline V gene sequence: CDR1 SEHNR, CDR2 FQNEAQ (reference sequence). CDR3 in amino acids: CASSSLEWGGPDTQYF. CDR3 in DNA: TGTGCCAGCAGCTCACTCGAGTGGGGGGGCCCAGATACGCAGTATTTT.

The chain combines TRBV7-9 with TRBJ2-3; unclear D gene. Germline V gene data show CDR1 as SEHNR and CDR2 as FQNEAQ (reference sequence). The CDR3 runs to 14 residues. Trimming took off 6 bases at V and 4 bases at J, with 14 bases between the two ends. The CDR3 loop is CASSSDNFPDTQYF. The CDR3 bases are TGTGCCAGCAGTTCTGACAATTTTCCAGATACGCAGTATTTT.

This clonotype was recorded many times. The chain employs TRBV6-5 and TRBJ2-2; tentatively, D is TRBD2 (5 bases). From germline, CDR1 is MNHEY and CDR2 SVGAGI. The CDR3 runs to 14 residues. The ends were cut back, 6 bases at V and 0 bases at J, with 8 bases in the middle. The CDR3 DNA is TGTGCCAGCAGCCCGGGATCGAACACCGGGGAGCTGTTTTTT. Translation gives CASSPGSNTGELFF.

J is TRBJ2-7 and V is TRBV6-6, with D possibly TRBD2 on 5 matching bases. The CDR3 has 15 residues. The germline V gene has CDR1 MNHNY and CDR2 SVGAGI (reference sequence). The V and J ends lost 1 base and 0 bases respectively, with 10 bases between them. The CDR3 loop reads CASSYYLGSSYEQYF. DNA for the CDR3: TGTGCCAGCAGTTACTATTTGGGGAGCTCCTACGAGCAGTACTTC.

CDR3 protein: CASSGGGTGDTEAFF. As DNA, the CDR3 is TGTGCCAGCAGCGGGGGAGGGACTGGGGACACTGAAGCTTTCTTT. The chain combines TRBV11-2 with TRBJ1-1; TRBD1 is a possible D gene (5 bases). Germline V gives CDR1 SGHAT, CDR2 FQNNGV. The V end lost 5 bases, the J end lost 3 bases, and 16 bases lay between the germline ends. The CDR3 has 15 amino acids.

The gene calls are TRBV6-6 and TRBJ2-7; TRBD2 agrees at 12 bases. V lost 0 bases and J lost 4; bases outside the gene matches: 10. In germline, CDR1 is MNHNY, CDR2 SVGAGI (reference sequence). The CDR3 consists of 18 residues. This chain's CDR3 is CASSYSPGLAGGQYEQYV. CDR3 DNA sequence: TGTGCCAGCAGTTACTCCCCTGGGCTAGCGGGGGGGCAATACGAGCAGTACGTC.